This TCR beta chain was documented in a study of vaccination effects on CD4 cells after COVID-19. Ahead of sequencing, the ViraFEST assay grew antigen-specific CD4+ T cells using viral peptide pools. Once cultured for more than nine days, the cells underwent separation to obtain CD4+ T cells. The person was diagnosed with PCR-confirmed SARS-CoV-2 infection between March and December 2020. For the negative control culture, a pool of HIV-1 Nef peptides was used. J was trimmed by 1 base and V by 5 bases; bases with no gene match: 4. In germline, CDR1 is SEHNR, CDR2 FQNEAQ (reference sequence). The CDR3 consists of 15 residues. In the case of this clone: The antigen is not known.

TCRdb keeps only in-frame clones here, not all; method: immunoSEQ multiplex PCR. The sample has roughly 73,000 clones; about 69% are singletons. This material consisted of CD4+ T cells from PBMCs cultured with HIV peptides, taken before COVID-19 vaccination. Subset given: HIV-1 Nef peptide pool negative control/reference culture. The sequence was collected from a human donor who had a prior SARS-CoV-2 infection. This chain links TRBV7-9 with TRBJ2-1, with 8 bases that match TRBD1. The CDR3: CASSATGVSYNEQFF. The CDR3 region has the DNA TGTGCCAGCAGCGCGACAGGGGTGTCCTACAATGAGCAGTTCTTC. Using reference TRBV7-9 and TRBJ2-1 for the parts outside the CDR3, the full variable domain is DTGVSQNPRHKITKRGQNVTFRCDPISEHNRLYWYRQTLGQGPEFLTYFQNEAQLEKSRLLSDRFSAERPKGSFSTLEIQRTEQGDSAMYLCASSATGVSYNEQFFGPGTRLTVL.